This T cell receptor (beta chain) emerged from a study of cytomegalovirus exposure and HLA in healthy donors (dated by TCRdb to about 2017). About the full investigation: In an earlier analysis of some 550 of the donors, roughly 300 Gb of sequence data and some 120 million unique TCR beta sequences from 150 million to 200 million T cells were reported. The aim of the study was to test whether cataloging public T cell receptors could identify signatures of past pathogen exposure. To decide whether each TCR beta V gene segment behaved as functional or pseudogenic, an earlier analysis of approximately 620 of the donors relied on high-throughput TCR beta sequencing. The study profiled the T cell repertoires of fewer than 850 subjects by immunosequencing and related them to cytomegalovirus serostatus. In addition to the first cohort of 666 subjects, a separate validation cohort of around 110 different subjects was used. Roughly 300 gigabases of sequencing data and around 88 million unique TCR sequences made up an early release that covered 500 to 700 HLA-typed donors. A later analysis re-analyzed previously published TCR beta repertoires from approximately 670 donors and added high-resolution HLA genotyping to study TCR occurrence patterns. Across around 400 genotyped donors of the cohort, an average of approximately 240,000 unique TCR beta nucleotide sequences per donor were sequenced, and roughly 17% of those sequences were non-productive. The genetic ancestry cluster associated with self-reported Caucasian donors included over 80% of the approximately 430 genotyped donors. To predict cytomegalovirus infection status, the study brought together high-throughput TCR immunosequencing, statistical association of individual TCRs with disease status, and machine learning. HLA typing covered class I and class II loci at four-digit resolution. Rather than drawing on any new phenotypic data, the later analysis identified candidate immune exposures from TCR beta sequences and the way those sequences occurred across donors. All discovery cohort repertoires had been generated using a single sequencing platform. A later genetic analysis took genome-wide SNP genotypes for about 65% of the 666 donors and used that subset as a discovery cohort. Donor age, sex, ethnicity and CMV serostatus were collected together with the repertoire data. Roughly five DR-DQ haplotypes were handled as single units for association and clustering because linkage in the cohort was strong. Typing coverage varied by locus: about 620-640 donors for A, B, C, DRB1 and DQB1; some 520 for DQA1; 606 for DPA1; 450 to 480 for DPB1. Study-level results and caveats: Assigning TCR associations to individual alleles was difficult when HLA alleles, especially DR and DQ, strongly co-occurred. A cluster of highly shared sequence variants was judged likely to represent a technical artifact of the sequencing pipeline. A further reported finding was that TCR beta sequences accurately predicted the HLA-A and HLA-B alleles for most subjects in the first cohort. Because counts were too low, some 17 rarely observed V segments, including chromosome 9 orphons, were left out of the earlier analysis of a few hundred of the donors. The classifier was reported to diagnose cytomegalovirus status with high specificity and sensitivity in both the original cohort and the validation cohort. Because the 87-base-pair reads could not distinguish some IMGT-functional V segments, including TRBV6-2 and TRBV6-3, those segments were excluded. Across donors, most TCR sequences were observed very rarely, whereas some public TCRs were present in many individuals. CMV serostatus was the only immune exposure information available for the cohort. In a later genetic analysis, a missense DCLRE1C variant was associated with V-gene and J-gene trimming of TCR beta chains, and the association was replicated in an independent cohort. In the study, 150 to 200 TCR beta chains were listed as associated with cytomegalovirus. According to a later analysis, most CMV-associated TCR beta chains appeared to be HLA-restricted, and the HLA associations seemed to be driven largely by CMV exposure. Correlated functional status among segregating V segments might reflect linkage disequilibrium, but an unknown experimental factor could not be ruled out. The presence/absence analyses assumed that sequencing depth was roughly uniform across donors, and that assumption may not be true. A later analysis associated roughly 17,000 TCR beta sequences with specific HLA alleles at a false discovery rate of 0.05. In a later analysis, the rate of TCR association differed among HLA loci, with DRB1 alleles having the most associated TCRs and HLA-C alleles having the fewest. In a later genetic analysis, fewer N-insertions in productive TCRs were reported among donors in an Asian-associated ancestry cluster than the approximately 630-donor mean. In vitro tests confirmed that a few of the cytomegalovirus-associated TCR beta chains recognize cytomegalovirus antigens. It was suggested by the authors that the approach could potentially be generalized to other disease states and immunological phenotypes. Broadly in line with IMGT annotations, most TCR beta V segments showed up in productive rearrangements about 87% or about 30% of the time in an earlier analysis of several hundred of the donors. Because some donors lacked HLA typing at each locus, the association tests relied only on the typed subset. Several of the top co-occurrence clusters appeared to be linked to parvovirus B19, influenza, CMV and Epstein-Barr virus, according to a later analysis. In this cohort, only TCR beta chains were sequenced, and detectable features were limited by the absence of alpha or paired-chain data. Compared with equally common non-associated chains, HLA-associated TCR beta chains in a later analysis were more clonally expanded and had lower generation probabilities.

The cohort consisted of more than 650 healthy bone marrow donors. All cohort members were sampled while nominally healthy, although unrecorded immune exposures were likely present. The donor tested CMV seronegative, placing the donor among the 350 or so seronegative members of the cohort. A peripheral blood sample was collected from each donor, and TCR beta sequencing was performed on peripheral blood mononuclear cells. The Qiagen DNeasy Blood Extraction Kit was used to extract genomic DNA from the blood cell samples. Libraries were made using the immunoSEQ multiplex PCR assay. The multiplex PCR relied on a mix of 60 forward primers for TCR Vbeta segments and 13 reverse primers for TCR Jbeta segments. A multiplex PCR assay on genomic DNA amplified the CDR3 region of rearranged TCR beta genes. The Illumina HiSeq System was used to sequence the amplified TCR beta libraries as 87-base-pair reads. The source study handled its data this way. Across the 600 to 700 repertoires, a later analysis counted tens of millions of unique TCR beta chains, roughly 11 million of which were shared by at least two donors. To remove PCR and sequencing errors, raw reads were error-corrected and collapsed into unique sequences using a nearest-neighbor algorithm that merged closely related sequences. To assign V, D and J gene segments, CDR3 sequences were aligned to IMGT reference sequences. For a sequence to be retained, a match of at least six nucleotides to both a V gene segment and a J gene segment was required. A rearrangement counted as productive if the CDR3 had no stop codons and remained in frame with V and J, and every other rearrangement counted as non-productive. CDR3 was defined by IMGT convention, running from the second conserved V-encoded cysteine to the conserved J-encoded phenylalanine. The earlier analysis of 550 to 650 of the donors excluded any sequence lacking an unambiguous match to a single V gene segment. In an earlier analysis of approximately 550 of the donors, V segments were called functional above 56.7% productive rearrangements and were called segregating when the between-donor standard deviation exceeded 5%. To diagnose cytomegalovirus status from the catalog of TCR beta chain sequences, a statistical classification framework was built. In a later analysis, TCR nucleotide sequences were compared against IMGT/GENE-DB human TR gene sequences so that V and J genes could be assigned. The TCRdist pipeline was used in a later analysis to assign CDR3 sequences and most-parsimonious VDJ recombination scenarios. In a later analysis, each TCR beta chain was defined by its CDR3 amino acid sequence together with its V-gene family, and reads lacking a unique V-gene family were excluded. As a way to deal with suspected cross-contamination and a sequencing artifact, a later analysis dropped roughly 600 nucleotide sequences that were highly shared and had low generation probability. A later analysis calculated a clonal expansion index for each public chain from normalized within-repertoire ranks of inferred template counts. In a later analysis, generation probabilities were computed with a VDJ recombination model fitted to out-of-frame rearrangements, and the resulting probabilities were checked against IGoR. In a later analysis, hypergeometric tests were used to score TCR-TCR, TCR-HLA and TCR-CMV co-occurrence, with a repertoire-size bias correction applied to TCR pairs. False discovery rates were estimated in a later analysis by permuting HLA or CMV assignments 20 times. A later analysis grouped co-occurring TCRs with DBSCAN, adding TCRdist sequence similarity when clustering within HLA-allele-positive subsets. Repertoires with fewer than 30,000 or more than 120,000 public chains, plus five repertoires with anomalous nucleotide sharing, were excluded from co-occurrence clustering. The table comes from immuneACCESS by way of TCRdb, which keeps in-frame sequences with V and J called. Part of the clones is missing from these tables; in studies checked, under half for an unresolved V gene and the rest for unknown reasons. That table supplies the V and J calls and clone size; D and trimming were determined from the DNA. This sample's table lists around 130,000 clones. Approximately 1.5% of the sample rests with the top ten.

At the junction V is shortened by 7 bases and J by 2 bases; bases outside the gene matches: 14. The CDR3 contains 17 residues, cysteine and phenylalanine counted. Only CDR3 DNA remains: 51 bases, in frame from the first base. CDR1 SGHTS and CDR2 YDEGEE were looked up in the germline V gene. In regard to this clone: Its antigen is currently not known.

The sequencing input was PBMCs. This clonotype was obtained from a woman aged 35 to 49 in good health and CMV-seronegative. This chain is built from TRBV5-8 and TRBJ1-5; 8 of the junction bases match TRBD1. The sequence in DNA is TGTGCCAGCCTAACCGAAGAAGACAGGGGTGGCAATCAGCCCCAGCATTTT. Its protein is CASLTEEDRGGNQPQHF.